The rows below give T cell receptor beta chains drawn from one sample of a study of T cell responses to AZD1222 COVID-19 vaccine. Libraries were prepared by immunoSEQ multiplex PCR; TCRdb keeps only in-frame clonotypes and omits some of them. The sample shows tens of thousands of clones, around 88% of them seen only once. Here the sequenced sample was peripheral blood, taken on day 0 of MenACWY control vaccination. These TCRs come from an adult in good health. Both conserved end residues are part of each CDR3. D genes are given only for firm matches. The size field is filled for only some rows; it gives once, few, many or a size class.

v_gene,d_gene,abundance,j_gene,CDR3aa,CDR3nt
TRBV19,TRBD1,.,TRBJ2-1,CASSPTGGLNEQFF,TGTGCCAGTAGTCCCACAGGGGGCTTAAATGAGCAGTTCTTC
TRBV19,TRBD1,.,TRBJ1-2,CASSIDRQGVYGYTF,TGTGCCAGTAGTATAGATCGACAGGGGGTCTATGGCTACACCTTC
TRBV5-8,.,.,TRBJ1-1,CASTPRGVEAEAFF,TGTGCCAGCACCCCGAGGGGGGTTGAGGCTGAAGCTTTCTTT
TRBV2,.,.,TRBJ2-5,CASTPARLLAETQYF,TGTGCCAGCACTCCCGCCCGACTGCTAGCGGAGACCCAGTACTTC
TRBV6-5,TRBD2,.,TRBJ2-1,CASSRGGPDNEQFF,TGTGCCAGCAGCCGGGGGGGCCCCGACAATGAGCAGTTCTTC
TRBV5-1,.,.,TRBJ1-2,CASSLDTKNGYTF,TGCGCCAGCAGCTTGGACACGAAAAATGGCTACACCTTC
TRBV3-1/TRBV3-2,.,.,TRBJ1-6,CASSQGDNSPLHF,TGTGCCAGCAGCCAAGGGGATAATTCACCCCTCCACTTT
TRBV6-4,.,.,TRBJ1-1,CASRASGDGTEAFF,TGTGCCAGCAGGGCCTCAGGGGATGGCACTGAAGCTTTCTTT
TRBV18,TRBD2,once,TRBJ2-1,CASSPRSGDYNEQFF,TGTGCCAGCTCACCACGTAGCGGGGACTACAATGAGCAGTTCTTC
TRBV11-3,.,.,TRBJ2-3,CASSLGVGTQYF,TGTGCCAGCAGCTTGGGCGTAGGTACGCAGTATTTT
TRBV3-1/TRBV3-2,.,.,TRBJ1-3,CASSQESLGSGNTIYF,TGTGCCAGCAGCCAAGAATCCCTCGGCTCTGGAAACACCATATATTTT
TRBV19,TRBD1,.,TRBJ1-1,CASSSPGTGGFEAFF,TGTGCCAGTAGTAGCCCCGGGACAGGGGGTTTCGAAGCTTTCTTT
TRBV5-4,.,.,TRBJ1-4,CASSLVGGEKLFF,TGTGCCAGCAGCTTGGTCGGGGGTGAAAAACTGTTTTTT
TRBV4-3,TRBD2,.,TRBJ2-3,CASSLQGGGTDTQYF,TGCGCCAGCAGCCTCCAGGGAGGGGGCACAGATACGCAGTATTTT
TRBV4-2,.,once,TRBJ1-6,CASSQGRVQGDSPLHF,TGTGCCAGCAGCCAGGGGAGGGTTCAGGGCGATTCACCCCTCCACTTT
TRBV29-1,.,.,TRBJ1-1,CSAGRGGPNTEAFF,TGCAGCGCCGGAAGGGGGGGCCCTAACACTGAAGCTTTCTTT
TRBV7-8,.,.,TRBJ2-5,CASTSLRGAGETQYF,TGTGCCAGCACCTCTCTCCGGGGGGCGGGAGAGACCCAGTACTTC
TRBV4-2,TRBD2,once,TRBJ2-1,CASSQDYRGGKDEQFF,TGTGCCAGCAGCCAAGATTACCGGGGGGGCAAAGATGAGCAGTTCTTC
TRBV4-2,.,.,TRBJ1-5,CASSQGGTDRNQPQHF,TGTGCCAGCAGCCAAGGGGGGACCGACCGAAATCAGCCCCAGCATTTT
TRBV5-6,.,few,TRBJ1-2,CASSLGPEGLYGYTF,TGTGCCAGCAGCTTGGGACCAGAGGGCCTCTATGGCTACACCTTC
TRBV30,.,.,TRBJ2-1,CAWSVVRHEQFF,TGTGCCTGGAGTGTAGTCCGGCATGAGCAGTTCTTC
TRBV30,.,.,TRBJ1-3,CAWNTVGGSGNTIYF,TGTGCCTGGAATACGGTCGGGGGATCTGGAAACACCATATATTTT
TRBV6-5,.,.,TRBJ1-1,CASSYSFDTEAFF,TGTGCCAGCAGTTACTCTTTCGACACTGAAGCTTTCTTT
TRBV10-3,.,.,TRBJ1-4,CAISVGTSGNEKLFF,TGTGCCATCAGTGTCGGGACAAGCGGGAATGAAAAACTGTTTTTT
TRBV5-1,.,once,TRBJ2-5,CASSLGSQETQYF,TGCGCCAGCAGCTTGGGCTCCCAAGAGACCCAGTACTTC
TRBV5-4,.,.,TRBJ1-2,CASSLSREPYGYTF,TGTGCCAGCAGCTTGAGCAGGGAACCGTATGGCTACACCTTC
TRBV19,TRBD1,.,TRBJ1-5,CASTPGDRSSNQPQHF,TGTGCCAGTACCCCCGGGGACAGGTCCAGCAATCAGCCCCAGCATTTT
TRBV7-9,.,.,TRBJ2-2,CASSLELWDGELFF,TGTGCCAGCAGCTTAGAGTTGTGGGACGGGGAGCTGTTTTTT
TRBV18,.,.,TRBJ1-1,CASSPMRAKNTEAFF,TGTGCCAGCTCACCAATGAGGGCGAAGAACACTGAAGCTTTCTTT
TRBV7-2,TRBD2,.,TRBJ2-2,CASSLPGLAGGELFF,TGTGCCAGCAGCTTACCTGGACTAGCGGGGGGGGAGCTGTTTTTT